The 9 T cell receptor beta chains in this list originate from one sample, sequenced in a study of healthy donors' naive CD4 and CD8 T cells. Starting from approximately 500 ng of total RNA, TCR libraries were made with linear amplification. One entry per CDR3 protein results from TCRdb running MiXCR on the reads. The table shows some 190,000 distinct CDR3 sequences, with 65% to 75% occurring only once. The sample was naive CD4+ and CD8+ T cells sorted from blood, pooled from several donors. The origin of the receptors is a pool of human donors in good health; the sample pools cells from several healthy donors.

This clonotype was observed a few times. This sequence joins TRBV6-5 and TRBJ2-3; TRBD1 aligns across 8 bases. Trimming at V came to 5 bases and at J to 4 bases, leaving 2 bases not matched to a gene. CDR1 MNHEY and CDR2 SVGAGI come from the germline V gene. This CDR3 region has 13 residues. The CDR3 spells CASSRTGPDTQYF. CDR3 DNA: TGTGCCAGCAGTCGGACAGGGCCAGATACGCAGTATTTT.

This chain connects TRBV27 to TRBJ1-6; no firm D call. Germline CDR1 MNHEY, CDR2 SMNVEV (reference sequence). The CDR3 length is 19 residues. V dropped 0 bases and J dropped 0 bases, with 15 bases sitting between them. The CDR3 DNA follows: TGTGCCAGCAGTTTATCCCGCTACACCGGGAGCTCCTATAATTCACCCCTCCACTTT. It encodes CASSLSRYTGSSYNSPLHF.

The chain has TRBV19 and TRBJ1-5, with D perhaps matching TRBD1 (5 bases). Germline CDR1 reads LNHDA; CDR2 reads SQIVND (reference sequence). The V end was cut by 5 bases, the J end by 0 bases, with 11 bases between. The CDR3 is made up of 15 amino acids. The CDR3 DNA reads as TGTGCCAGTAGTGCGGGGACTGATAGCAATCAGCCCCAGCATTTT. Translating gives CASSAGTDSNQPQHF. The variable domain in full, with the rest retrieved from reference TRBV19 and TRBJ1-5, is DGGITQSPKYLFRKEGQNVTLSCEQNLNHDAMYWYRQDPGQGLRLIYYSQIVNDFQKGDIAEGYSVSREKKESFPLTVTSAQKNPTAFYLCASSAGTDSNQPQHFGDGTRLSIL.

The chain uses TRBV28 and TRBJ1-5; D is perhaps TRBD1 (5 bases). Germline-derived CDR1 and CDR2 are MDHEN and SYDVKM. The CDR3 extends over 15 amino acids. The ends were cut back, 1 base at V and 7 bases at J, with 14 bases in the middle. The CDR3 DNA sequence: TGTGCCAGCAGTTTATTCAGGGAACTAGGACAGCCCCAGCATTTT. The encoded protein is CASSLFRELGQPQHF.

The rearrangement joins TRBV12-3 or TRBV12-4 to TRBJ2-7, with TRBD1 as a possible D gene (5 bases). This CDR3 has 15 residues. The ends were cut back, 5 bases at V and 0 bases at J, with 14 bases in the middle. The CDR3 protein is CASSPQGSYSYEQYF. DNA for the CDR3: TGTGCCAGCAGTCCGCAGGGCTCATACTCCTACGAGCAGTACTTC.

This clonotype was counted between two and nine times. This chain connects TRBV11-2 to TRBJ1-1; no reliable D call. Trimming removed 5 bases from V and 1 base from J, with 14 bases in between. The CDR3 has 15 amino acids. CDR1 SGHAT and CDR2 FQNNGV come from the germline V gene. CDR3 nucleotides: TGTGCCAGCAGCCCTCCCCAAGGGCAGAACACTGAAGCTTTCTTT. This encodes CASSPPQGQNTEAFF.

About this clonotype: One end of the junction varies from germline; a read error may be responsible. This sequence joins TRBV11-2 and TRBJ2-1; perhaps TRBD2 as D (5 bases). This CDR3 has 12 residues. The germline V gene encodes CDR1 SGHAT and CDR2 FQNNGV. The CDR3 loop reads CVSASRYNEQFF. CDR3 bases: TGTGTCAGCGCTAGCCGATACAATGAGCAGTTCTTC.

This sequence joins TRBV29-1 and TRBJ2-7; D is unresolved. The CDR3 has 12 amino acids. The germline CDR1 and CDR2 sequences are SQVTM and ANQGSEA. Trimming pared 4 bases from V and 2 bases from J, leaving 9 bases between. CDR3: CSVGSVPYEQYF. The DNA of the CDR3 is TGCAGCGTTGGGAGCGTTCCCTACGAGCAGTACTTC.

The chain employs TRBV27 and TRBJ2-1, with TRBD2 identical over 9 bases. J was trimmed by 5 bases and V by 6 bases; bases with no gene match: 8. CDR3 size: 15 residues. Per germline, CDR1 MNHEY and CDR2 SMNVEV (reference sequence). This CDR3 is CASRTSGTSDNEQFF. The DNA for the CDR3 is TGTGCCAGCAGGACTAGCGGTACATCCGACAATGAGCAGTTCTTC.